Sequencing of this T cell receptor (beta chain) was carried out in a study of CD8+CD57+ T cells in acquired aplastic anemia. Study-wide results and limits: Patients and controls had in common 25 to 30 CD8+ CDR3 sequences.

Only patients with CD8+CD57+ cell expansion on flow cytometry were chosen for sequencing. This clonotype was picked up many times. Its specificity is not known. V lost 4 bases and J lost 5; bases outside the gene matches: 17. The CDR3 runs to 17 residues. Germline V gives CDR1 PRHDT, CDR2 FYEKMQ (reference sequence). Both TCR beta VDJ combination and CDR3 sequence profiling were carried out. Genomic DNA was the template for this profiling. Each CDR3 protein is one row after TCRdb ran MiXCR on the reads. The data contain under 200,000 distinct CDR3 sequences, 40% to 55% of them singletons. The chain links TRBV13 to TRBJ2-7, with 7 bases that match TRBD2. The TCR originated in a human donor with aplastic anemia. Source material: sorted CD4+, CD8+, or CD8+CD57+ T cells (not recorded which) from PBMCs. CDR3 residues: CASSSKGLAVSVNEQYF. The CDR3 DNA reads as TGTGCCAGCAGCTCGAAGGGGCTAGCGGTGAGCGTCAACGAGCAGTACTTC. Full variable domain (outside the CDR3, taken from reference TRBV13 and TRBJ2-7): AAGVIQSPRHLIKEKRETATLKCYPIPRHDTVYWYQQGPGQDPQFLISFYEKMQSDKGSIPDRFSAQQFSDYHSELNMSSLELGDSALYFCASSSKGLAVSVNEQYFGPGTRLTVT.